These 26 T cell receptor beta chains were all obtained from the same sample, sequenced in a study of vaccination effects on CD4 cells after COVID-19. Prior to sequencing, the ViraFEST assay stimulated PBMC with viral peptide pools, which expanded the antigen-specific CD4+ T cells. Subsequent to a culture period of about ten days, CD4+ T cells were isolated. Vaccinees lacked prior SARS-CoV-2 infection and tested negative for nucleocapsid antibodies. The antigens of these receptors remain unknown. The method was immunoSEQ multiplex PCR; TCRdb's version includes in-frame clones alone and lacks a portion of them. The table shows roughly 45,000 clones, with roughly 72% occurring only once. Sequencing was performed on CD4+ T cells from PBMCs cultured with SARS-CoV-2 spike peptides, taken before COVID-19 vaccination. All receptors derive from a human donor who received a COVID-19 vaccine.

The chain has TRBV19 and TRBJ2-1; TRBD2 is a possible D gene (6 bases). This CDR3 region has 16 residues. Trimming stripped 3 bases from V and 7 bases from J, with 19 bases between. Germline lookup yields CDR1 LNHDA and CDR2 SQIVND (reference sequence). The CDR3 loop is CASSIGGRGIVNEQFF. In nucleotides, the CDR3 is TGTGCCAGTAGTATTGGAGGCCGGGGGATCGTGAATGAGCAGTTCTTC.

This clone was seen a single time. The chain uses TRBV7-2 and TRBJ1-2; 9 bases fit TRBD1. From germline, CDR1 is SGHTA and CDR2 FQGNSA. The CDR3 extends over 14 amino acids. Trimming removed 3 bases from V and 6 bases from J; junction bases left unmatched: 5. The CDR3 DNA is TGTGCCAGCAGCTTCGCCGGGACAGGGAATGGCTACACCTTC. This translates into CASSFAGTGNGYTF.

The rearrangement links TRBV19 to TRBJ2-2, with 13 bases aligning to TRBD2. The junction had 4 bases not matched to a gene; V was cut back by 3 bases and J by 0 bases. This CDR3 comprises 18 residues. Germline values: CDR1 LNHDA, CDR2 SQIVND (reference sequence). This CDR3 reads CASSIATSGGPNTGELFF. CDR3 bases: TGTGCCAGTAGTATCGCGACTAGCGGGGGGCCGAACACCGGGGAGCTGTTTTTT.

V and J are TRBV4-2 and TRBJ1-1; no clear D gene. The germline V gene has CDR1 LGHNA and CDR2 YNFKEQ. This CDR3 spans 15 amino acids. The V and J ends lost 2 bases and 1 base respectively, with 11 bases between them. The CDR3 region is CASSQSWIENTEAFF. CDR3 sequence (DNA): TGTGCCAGCAGCCAATCCTGGATTGAGAACACTGAAGCTTTCTTT.

In its sample, this clone was seen a few times. CDR3 in DNA: TGTGCCAGCGCGAATTTAGTTTCCAATCAGCCCCAGCATTTT. This translates into CASANLVSNQPQHF. The chain employs TRBV18 and TRBJ1-5; D is undetermined. Germline CDR1 reads KGHSH; CDR2 reads LQKENI. There are 14 residues in the CDR3. Trimming stripped 8 bases from V and 3 bases from J, with 14 bases between.

This chain joins TRBV28 and TRBJ1-4, with D uncertain. This CDR3 has 16 amino acids. V was cut by 3 bases and J by 6 bases, with 17 bases left in between. Germline values: CDR1 MDHEN, CDR2 SYDVKM. CDR3 protein: CASSFAPWEMDEKLFF. In DNA, the CDR3 is TGTGCCAGCAGTTTCGCTCCTTGGGAGATGGATGAAAAACTGTTTTTT.

The chain employs TRBV23-1 and TRBJ2-7; 9 bases align to TRBD1. TRBV23-1 is annotated as an ORF whose role is uncertain. The length of the CDR3 is 14 residues. V lost 4 bases, J lost 4 bases, and 5 bases stayed unmatched. CDR3 DNA: TGCGCCAGCAGTCCACAGGGGGCCTCTTACGAGCAGTACGTC. The encoded protein is CASSPQGASYEQYV.

This clone is a singleton in its sample. V usage is TRBV7-8 and J usage is TRBJ1-5, with D tentatively TRBD1 (5 bases). Germline lookup yields CDR1 SGHVS and CDR2 FQNEAQ. The CDR3 has 13 amino acids. The V end lost 4 bases, the J end lost 11 bases, and 15 bases lay between the germline ends. CDR3: CASSSTRGQAQHF. CDR3 sequence (DNA): TGTGCCAGCAGCTCAACACGGGGCCAGGCCCAGCATTTT. The entire variable domain, with the rest obtained from reference TRBV7-8 and TRBJ1-5, is as follows: GAGVSQSPRYKVAKRGQDVALRCDPISGHVSLFWYQQALGQGPEFLTYFQNEAQLDKSGLPSDRFFAERPEGSVSTLKIQRTQQEDSAVYLCASSSTRGQAQHFGDGTRLSIL.

The genes are TRBV3-1 (or the pseudogene TRBV3-2) and TRBJ2-3, with D unclear. Per germline, CDR1 LGHDT and CDR2 YNNKEL (reference sequence). CDR3 length: 12 residues. V was shortened by 4 bases and J by 9 bases, with 11 bases between the two germline ends. Here the CDR3 DNA reads TGTGCCAGCAGCCTTAACGCCTTGACGCAGTATTTT. The encoded protein is CASSLNALTQYF.

This clone was counted a single time. The genes are TRBV6-5 and TRBJ1-2, with a possible D match to TRBD1 (6 bases). CDR1 is MNHEY, CDR2 SVGAGI, per germline. Deletions cut 10 bases from V and 4 bases from J, with 22 bases between. This CDR3 is built from 15 residues. CDR3 bases: TGTGCCACTTCAGAGGGGGGGAGGGGATCCTATGGCTACACCTTC. Its translation is CATSEGGRGSYGYTF.

This clone was counted between two and nine times. This chain joins TRBV2 and TRBJ2-7; possibly TRBD2 for D (6 bases). The CDR3 extends over 12 amino acids. V lost 8 bases and J 3 bases, leaving 11 bases between the germline ends. The germline V gene has CDR1 SNHLY and CDR2 FYNNEI. CDR3 bases: TGTGCCAGCGGGGGACTGTTCTACGAGCAGTACGTC. Protein sequence: CASGGLFYEQYV.

This clone was seen a single time. The V gene is TRBV6-5, the J gene TRBJ2-2, with no clear D. Deletions cut 5 bases from V and 0 bases from J, with 10 bases between. The CDR3 has 15 amino acids. Germline V gives CDR1 MNHEY, CDR2 SVGAGI. The CDR3 sequence: CASSRQSANTGELFF. The CDR3 coding sequence is TGTGCCAGCAGTAGGCAGTCCGCGAACACCGGGGAGCTGTTTTTT.

The CDR3 nucleotides read TGTGCCAGCAGCTGGACAGGGGATTGGGGCACTGAAGCTTTCTTT. It translates to CASSWTGDWGTEAFF. The chain employs TRBV27 and TRBJ1-1, with 9 nucleotides matching TRBD1. The V segment lost 6 bases and the J segment 4 bases; nucleotides outside the gene matches: 9. Germline CDR1 reads MNHEY; CDR2 reads SMNVEV (reference sequence). The CDR3 loop spans 15 amino acids.

The chain recombines TRBV7-3 with TRBJ2-7, with 10 bases lining up with TRBD1. The CDR3 contains 16 residues. With 4 bases clipped from V and 1 base from J, the junction kept 7 bases outside the gene matches. CDR1 is SGHTA, CDR2 FQGTGA, per germline. The chain's CDR3 is CASSYPRDRGSYEQYV. Here the CDR3 DNA reads TGTGCCAGCAGCTATCCTCGGGACAGGGGATCCTACGAGCAGTACGTC.

The chain employs TRBV24-1 and TRBJ2-2; 8 nucleotides align to TRBD2. V shed 2 bases, J shed 4 bases, and the junction held 5 bases outside the gene matches. Germline assignment: CDR1 KGHDR and CDR2 SFDVKD. CDR3 size: 16 residues. This CDR3 is CATSDSGGGITGELFF. CDR3 bases: TGTGCCACCAGTGATTCCGGCGGGGGGATCACCGGGGAGCTGTTTTTT.

V and J are TRBV4-1 and TRBJ1-5, with D possibly matching TRBD1 (5 bases). This CDR3 region has 15 residues. V was trimmed by 0 bases and J by 6 bases, leaving 12 bases between them. The germline gives CDR1 MGHRA, CDR2 YSYEKL. DNA of the CDR3: TGCGCCAGCAGCCAAGATTGGGGCGGGGCTCAGCCCCAGCATTTT. Translation: CASSQDWGGAQPQHF.

The J gene is TRBJ1-3, the V gene TRBV6-5, with a possible D match to TRBD1 (6 bases). Per the germline V gene, CDR1 is MNHEY and CDR2 is SVGAGI. The CDR3 is made up of 16 amino acids. Trimming pared 0 bases from V and 3 bases from J, leaving 12 bases between. As DNA, the CDR3 is TGTGCCAGCAGTTACTCGGGGGGCCGGGGTGGAAACACCATATATTTT. Translating gives CASSYSGGRGGNTIYF.

This chain joins TRBV24-1 and TRBJ2-2; 10 nucleotides line up with TRBD2. In germline, CDR1 is KGHDR, CDR2 SFDVKD. Germline trimming cut 5 bases from V and 1 base from J; bases unmatched to any gene: 9. This CDR3 is built from 18 residues. CDR3: CATSVGSGGAENTGELFF. The CDR3 DNA reads as TGTGCCACCAGTGTTGGGAGCGGGGGGGCAGAGAACACCGGGGAGCTGTTTTTT.

This chain links TRBV9 with TRBJ2-3, with 7 bases lining up with TRBD1. This CDR3 is 13 amino acids long. Trimming removed 4 bases from V and 1 base from J; junction bases left unmatched: 0. The germline V gene has CDR1 SGDLS and CDR2 YYNGEE. The CDR3 coding sequence is TGTGCCAGCAGCACAGGGGGCACAGATACGCAGTATTTT. It is translated as CASSTGGTDTQYF. Together with reference TRBV9 and TRBJ2-3, the CDR3 gives the full variable domain: DSGVTQTPKHLITATGQRVTLRCSPRSGDLSVYWYQQSLDQGLQFLIQYYNGEERAKGNILERFSAQQFPDLHSELNLSSLELGDSALYFCASSTGGTDTQYFGPGTRLTVL.

The J gene is TRBJ2-3, the V gene TRBV18; 7 bases align to TRBD1. In germline, CDR1 is KGHSH, CDR2 LQKENI. Germline trimming cut 3 bases from V and 5 bases from J; bases unmatched to any gene: 2. The CDR3 contains 13 residues. The DNA for the CDR3 is TGTGCCAGCTCACCGGCAGGGGGAGATACGCAGTATTTT. It encodes CASSPAGGDTQYF.

DNA of the CDR3: TGCGCCAGCAGCTCACAGGGGGGCCCGTTCACAGATACGCAGTATTTT. Amino acids: CASSSQGGPFTDTQYF. The chain is built from TRBV5-1 and TRBJ2-3; 8 positions match TRBD1. V dropped 3 bases and J dropped 2; count of bases not matched to a gene: 8. Germline CDR1 reads SGHRS; CDR2 reads YFSETQ. The CDR3 loop spans 16 amino acids.

The V gene is TRBV28, the J gene TRBJ1-1; perhaps TRBD1 as D (5 bases). Germline V gene data show CDR1 as MDHEN and CDR2 as SYDVKM. This CDR3 is built from 15 residues. Between the trimmed V and J ends, which lost 5 bases and 0 bases, there was a span of 13 bases. CDR3 region: CASSPPGTVNTEAFF. The CDR3 DNA reads TGTGCCAGCAGTCCCCCCGGGACGGTGAACACTGAAGCTTTCTTT.

The rearrangement links TRBV19 to TRBJ2-3, with D possibly being TRBD2 (5 bases). Trimming removed 3 bases from V and 11 bases from J, with 9 bases in between. The CDR3 is 11 residues long. Germline assignment: CDR1 LNHDA and CDR2 SQIVND (reference sequence). CDR3 in DNA: TGTGCCAGTAGTATGTCGGGGATGCAGTATTTT. It translates to CASSMSGMQYF.

The chain recombines TRBV6-5 with TRBJ1-2, with 8 bases lining up with TRBD1. The germline CDR1 and CDR2 sequences are MNHEY and SVGAGI. J gave up 10 bases and V 6 bases, and 10 bases lay outside the gene matches. This CDR3 spans 13 amino acids. The CDR3 DNA reads as TGTGCCAGCAGACGCCCGGGACAGGATGCCTACACCTTC. Translating it yields CASRRPGQDAYTF.

This chain uses TRBV18 with TRBJ2-5; 8 bases map to TRBD1. CDR1 KGHSH and CDR2 LQKENI come from the germline V gene. There are 14 residues in the CDR3. J was trimmed by 2 bases and V by 3 bases; bases with no gene match: 2. CDR3 in DNA: TGTGCCAGCTCACCGGGACAGGAACAAGAGACCCAGTACTTC. Amino acid sequence: CASSPGQEQETQYF.

The chain joins TRBV30 to TRBJ1-3; 10 nucleotides match TRBD1. Germline loops: CDR1 GTSNPN, CDR2 SVGIG (reference sequence). This CDR3 is built from 15 residues. V was clipped by 3 bases and J by 4 bases; unmatched bases: 6. The CDR3 DNA reads TGTGCCTGGAGGGGGGACAGGGGATCCGGAAACACCATATATTTT. Protein: CAWRGDRGSGNTIYF.